Listed below are T cell receptor beta chains from one sample, sequenced in a study of T cell responses to AZD1222 COVID-19 vaccine. Sequencing was performed with immunoSEQ multiplex PCR; in TCRdb, only in-frame clones are kept and a portion is missing. This sample yields over 100,000 clones, of which approximately 88% are seen a single time; 6.3% belongs to the top ten. The starting material was peripheral blood, obtained on day 0 of AZD1222 vaccination. These receptors were obtained from an adult in good health. Each CDR3 is given with its conserved first and last residue. Fields, in order: V gene, D gene, clone size, J gene, CDR3 protein, CDR3 DNA. The D gene is left open where the match is weak. A row's size may be missing; if present it is once, few, many or a size class.

v_gene: TRBV3-1/TRBV3-2
d_gene: TRBD2
abundance: few
j_gene: TRBJ2-1
CDR3aa: CASSQVIRLAGTNEQFF
CDR3nt: TGTGCCAGCAGCCAAGTTATCCGACTAGCGGGGACCAATGAGCAGTTCTTC

v_gene: TRBV5-8
d_gene: -
abundance: -
j_gene: TRBJ2-7
CDR3aa: CASSFVGPRAYEQYF
CDR3nt: TGTGCCAGCAGCTTTGTGGGACCAAGGGCCTACGAGCAGTACTTC

v_gene: TRBV4-2
d_gene: -
abundance: -
j_gene: TRBJ2-7
CDR3aa: CASSQDGGGYEQYF
CDR3nt: TGTGCCAGCAGCCAAGATGGAGGGGGCTACGAGCAGTACTTC

v_gene: TRBV30
d_gene: -
abundance: -
j_gene: TRBJ2-7
CDR3aa: CAWSTQGGEQYF
CDR3nt: TGTGCCTGGAGTACCCAAGGCGGCGAGCAGTACTTC

v_gene: TRBV4-1
d_gene: TRBD2
abundance: -
j_gene: TRBJ2-2
CDR3aa: CASSQAGTSSGELFF
CDR3nt: TGCGCCAGCAGCCAGGCCGGGACTAGTTCCGGGGAGCTGTTTTTT

v_gene: TRBV19
d_gene: TRBD2
abundance: -
j_gene: TRBJ2-7
CDR3aa: CASSLGLAVTYEQYF
CDR3nt: TGTGCCAGTAGTCTGGGACTAGCGGTAACCTACGAGCAGTACTTC

v_gene: TRBV6-6
d_gene: -
abundance: once
j_gene: TRBJ1-2
CDR3aa: CASSRDRTNYGYTF
CDR3nt: TGTGCCAGCAGTCGGGACCGAACTAACTATGGCTACACCTTC

v_gene: TRBV10-3
d_gene: -
abundance: -
j_gene: TRBJ1-2
CDR3aa: CAISESGYYGYTF
CDR3nt: TGTGCCATCAGTGAGTCGGGATACTATGGCTACACCTTC

v_gene: TRBV7-9
d_gene: -
abundance: -
j_gene: TRBJ1-2
CDR3aa: CASSPTGPGRNGYTF
CDR3nt: TGTGCCAGCAGCCCTACCGGACCTGGCCGGAATGGCTACACCTTC

v_gene: TRBV6-5
d_gene: -
abundance: once
j_gene: TRBJ1-6
CDR3aa: CASRLSASPLHF
CDR3nt: TGTGCCAGCAGGCTTTCCGCCTCACCCCTCCACTTT

v_gene: TRBV30
d_gene: -
abundance: -
j_gene: TRBJ1-1
CDR3aa: CAWGKGIGGRTEAFF
CDR3nt: TGTGCCTGGGGGAAGGGAATTGGGGGCAGGACTGAAGCTTTCTTT

v_gene: TRBV7-2
d_gene: -
abundance: -
j_gene: TRBJ1-6
CDR3aa: CASSFTNSPLHF
CDR3nt: TGTGCCAGCAGCTTTACGAATTCACCCCTCCACTTT

v_gene: TRBV12-5
d_gene: -
abundance: -
j_gene: TRBJ2-7
CDR3aa: CASGPGPPQEQYF
CDR3nt: TGTGCTAGTGGACCGGGACCCCCCCAGGAGCAGTACTTC

v_gene: TRBV7-9
d_gene: -
abundance: -
j_gene: TRBJ1-1
CDR3aa: CAISPNLLYTEAFF
CDR3nt: TGTGCCATCTCACCGAATCTCCTGTACACTGAAGCTTTCTTT

v_gene: TRBV7-2
d_gene: -
abundance: -
j_gene: TRBJ1-6
CDR3aa: CASSLGRKNSPLHF
CDR3nt: TGTGCCAGCAGCTTAGGCAGAAAGAATTCACCCCTCCACTTT

v_gene: TRBV7-2
d_gene: TRBD1
abundance: -
j_gene: TRBJ1-5
CDR3aa: CASSPQGAQPQHF
CDR3nt: TGTGCCAGCAGCCCCCAGGGGGCGCAGCCCCAGCATTTT

v_gene: TRBV18
d_gene: TRBD1
abundance: -
j_gene: TRBJ2-1
CDR3aa: CASSPETGSSYNEQFF
CDR3nt: TGTGCCAGCTCACCAGAGACAGGGAGCTCCTACAATGAGCAGTTCTTC

v_gene: TRBV28
d_gene: -
abundance: -
j_gene: TRBJ2-2
CDR3aa: CASSFFPANTGELFF
CDR3nt: TGTGCCAGCAGTTTTTTCCCCGCCAACACCGGGGAGCTGTTTTTT

v_gene: TRBV3-1/TRBV3-2
d_gene: TRBD2
abundance: -
j_gene: TRBJ2-5
CDR3aa: CASSQLGLADQETQYF
CDR3nt: TGTGCCAGCAGCCAACTGGGACTAGCGGACCAAGAGACCCAGTACTTC

v_gene: TRBV12-3/TRBV12-4
d_gene: -
abundance: -
j_gene: TRBJ2-2
CDR3aa: CASGVRTGELFF
CDR3nt: TGTGCCAGCGGGGTCCGAACCGGGGAGCTGTTTTTT

v_gene: TRBV7-2
d_gene: -
abundance: once
j_gene: TRBJ1-2
CDR3aa: CASSLQGGQIYGYTF
CDR3nt: TGTGCCAGCAGCTTACAGGGCGGACAAATTTATGGCTACACCTTC

v_gene: TRBV4-2
d_gene: -
abundance: -
j_gene: TRBJ2-5
CDR3aa: CASSRGEGEETQYF
CDR3nt: TGTGCCAGCAGCCGTGGTGAGGGGGAAGAGACCCAGTACTTC

v_gene: TRBV4-2
d_gene: -
abundance: -
j_gene: TRBJ2-3
CDR3aa: CASRTESYGGPTNTDTQYF
CDR3nt: TGTGCCAGCAGAACCGAGTCCTACGGGGGGCCAACAAACACAGATACGCAGTATTTT

v_gene: TRBV27
d_gene: -
abundance: -
j_gene: TRBJ2-2
CDR3aa: CASSLAGVNTGELFF
CDR3nt: TGTGCCAGCAGTTTGGCAGGTGTTAACACCGGGGAGCTGTTTTTT

v_gene: TRBV7-6
d_gene: -
abundance: -
j_gene: TRBJ1-2
CDR3aa: CASSPPWRGDFGYTF
CDR3nt: TGTGCCAGCAGCCCCCCCTGGCGGGGGGATTTTGGCTACACCTTC

v_gene: TRBV4-1
d_gene: -
abundance: -
j_gene: TRBJ1-1
CDR3aa: CASSQADEDTEAFF
CDR3nt: TGCGCCAGCAGCCAAGCCGACGAGGACACTGAAGCTTTCTTT

v_gene: TRBV5-4
d_gene: TRBD2
abundance: -
j_gene: TRBJ2-2
CDR3aa: CASSSLAGGRAGELFF
CDR3nt: TGTGCCAGCAGCTCATTAGCGGGGGGACGAGCGGGGGAGCTGTTTTTT

v_gene: TRBV7-2
d_gene: TRBD1
abundance: -
j_gene: TRBJ2-7
CDR3aa: CASSLRWTGRNEQYF
CDR3nt: TGTGCCAGCAGCTTACGCTGGACAGGAAGAAACGAGCAGTACTTC

v_gene: TRBV5-4
d_gene: TRBD2
abundance: -
j_gene: TRBJ2-5
CDR3aa: CASSLGLAGGSGETQYF
CDR3nt: TGTGCCAGCAGCTTGGGCCTAGCGGGGGGGTCGGGAGAGACCCAGTACTTC

v_gene: TRBV9
d_gene: -
abundance: -
j_gene: TRBJ2-2
CDR3aa: CASSVAGVNTGELFF
CDR3nt: TGTGCCAGCAGCGTAGCCGGGGTAAACACCGGGGAGCTGTTTTTT

v_gene: TRBV5-1
d_gene: TRBD2
abundance: -
j_gene: TRBJ2-3
CDR3aa: CASSPPGGSTDTQYF
CDR3nt: TGCGCCAGCAGCCCACCGGGGGGAAGCACAGATACGCAGTATTTT